A selection of T cell receptor beta chains follows, all from one sample in a study of blood T cell repertoires in COVID-19. Method: immunoSEQ multiplex PCR; TCRdb's copy keeps in-frame clones and lacks some. The table records around 110,000 clones, about 81% of them present only once. Sequenced input: peripheral blood. The receptors originated from a man between 70 and 80 years old with acute or convalescent COVID-19. CDR3s include the opening cysteine and the closing phenylalanine or tryptophan. D genes are given only for firm matches. Part of the rows lack a size; the others show once, few, many or a class for expanded clones.

cdr3_length,j_call,d_call,v_call,clone_size,cdr3_aa,cdr3_nt
16,TRBJ2-1,-,TRBV5-1,-,CASSLVTGKEWDEQFF,TGCGCCAGCAGCTTGGTTACAGGGAAAGAATGGGATGAGCAGTTCTTC
16,TRBJ1-1,TRBD1,TRBV15,-,CATSRGLRQGGAEAFF,TGTGCCACCAGCAGAGGGCTCAGACAGGGGGGAGCTGAAGCTTTCTTT
14,TRBJ1-4,TRBD1,TRBV10-3,once,CAISPTGVFEKLFF,TGTGCCATCAGTCCGACAGGGGTTTTCGAAAAACTGTTTTTT
15,TRBJ2-7,-,TRBV2,-,CASSVNSGATYEQYF,TGTGCCAGCAGTGTGAATAGCGGAGCTACCTACGAGCAGTACTTC
17,TRBJ2-1,-,TRBV21-1,-,CASSKRGGGPSYNEQFF,TGTGCCAGCAGCAAGAGGGGCGGGGGGCCCTCCTACAATGAGCAGTTCTTC
13,TRBJ1-2,-,TRBV7-3,few,CASSLGRGHGYTF,TGTGCCAGCAGCTTAGGACGAGGGCACGGCTACACCTTC
13,TRBJ2-7,-,TRBV5-1,-,CASSLEGVGEQYF,TGCGCCAGCAGCCTGGAAGGGGTAGGCGAGCAGTACTTC
14,TRBJ1-4,TRBD1,TRBV5-1,-,CASRGDRGNEKLFF,TGCGCCAGCAGAGGGGACAGGGGTAATGAAAAACTGTTTTTT
14,TRBJ1-3,-,TRBV5-4,-,CASSDRSSGNTIYF,TGTGCCAGCAGTGACCGGAGCTCTGGAAACACCATATATTTT
12,TRBJ2-2,TRBD1,TRBV9,-,CASSATGGELFF,TGTGCCAGCAGCGCTACAGGGGGCGAGCTGTTTTTT
13,TRBJ1-5,TRBD1,TRBV3-1/TRBV3-2,-,CASSPTGYQPQHF,TGTGCCAGCAGCCCGACAGGGTATCAGCCCCAGCATTTT
16,TRBJ1-3,TRBD1,TRBV5-4,once,CASSGTGGISGNTIYF,TGTGCCAGCAGCGGGACAGGGGGCATCTCTGGAAACACCATATATTTT
15,TRBJ2-3,TRBD2,TRBV7-2,once,CASSLVRGGTDTQYF,TGTGCCAGCAGCTTAGTGCGGGGGGGCACAGATACGCAGTATTTT
17,TRBJ2-6,TRBD2,TRBV9,-,CASSAGTSGTGANVLTF,TGTGCCAGCAGCGCCGGGACTAGCGGGACCGGGGCCAACGTCCTGACTTTC
15,TRBJ2-3,-,TRBV7-5,-,CVRSLGRSSTDTQYF,TGTGTCAGAAGCTTAGGCCGGTCTAGCACAGATACGCAGTATTTT
15,TRBJ1-4,-,TRBV4-1,-,CASSRGGGGNEKLFF,TGCGCCAGCAGCCGCGGGGGGGGTGGTAATGAAAAACTGTTTTTT
16,TRBJ1-1,TRBD1,TRBV24-1,few,CATSDSRQGQNTEAFF,TGTGCCACCAGTGATTCCCGACAGGGTCAGAACACTGAAGCTTTCTTT
17,TRBJ2-4,-,TRBV28,-,CASSAPRDTLAKNIQYF,TGTGCCAGCAGTGCCCCTCGGGACACTTTAGCCAAAAACATTCAGTACTTC
16,TRBJ1-1,-,TRBV7-2,-,CASREAGGWLNTEAFF,TGTGCCAGCCGTGAGGCGGGAGGGTGGTTGAACACTGAAGCTTTCTTT
17,TRBJ1-6,TRBD1,TRBV27,-,CASSPGQGASYNSPLHF,TGTGCCAGCAGTCCGGGACAGGGGGCATCCTATAATTCACCCCTCCACTTT
13,TRBJ1-4,TRBD1,TRBV19,-,CASSSQPGTGLFF,TGTGCCAGTAGTAGCCAACCCGGGACAGGGTTGTTTTTT
15,TRBJ2-2,-,TRBV28,-,CASSPPAGNTGELFF,TGTGCCAGCAGTCCACCCGCGGGGAACACCGGGGAGCTGTTTTTT
12,TRBJ2-1,TRBD1,TRBV13,-,CASSLQGDEQFF,TGTGCCAGCAGCCTACAGGGGGATGAGCAGTTCTTC
17,TRBJ2-3,TRBD2,TRBV9,-,CASTTTSGGARADTQYF,TGTGCCAGCACCACTACTTCCGGGGGGGCCAGAGCAGATACGCAGTATTTT
15,TRBJ2-3,TRBD2,TRBV5-6,-,CASSLSVRAGGTQYF,TGTGCCAGCAGCTTGTCGGTAAGGGCGGGAGGTACGCAGTATTTT
13,TRBJ2-1,-,TRBV10-3,once,CAIRTLAFNEQFF,TGTGCCATCAGGACGCTAGCGTTCAATGAGCAGTTCTTC
14,TRBJ2-7,TRBD1,TRBV19,few,CASRSQGSGGEQYF,TGTGCCAGTCGGTCACAGGGGAGTGGAGGCGAGCAGTACTTC
15,TRBJ1-1,TRBD1,TRBV5-1,few,CASRTTGGMNTEAFF,TGCGCCAGCAGAACGACAGGGGGAATGAACACTGAAGCTTTCTTT
17,TRBJ2-5,-,TRBV18,-,CASSPRGSEGTRETQYF,TGTGCCAGCTCACCTCGTGGTAGCGAGGGCACCAGAGAGACCCAGTACTTC
15,TRBJ1-2,TRBD1,TRBV19,few,CASRSGTAANYGYTF,TGTGCCAGCAGATCCGGGACAGCAGCTAACTATGGCTACACCTTC
16,TRBJ2-2,TRBD1,TRBV3-1/TRBV3-2,few,CASSRRQGRATGELFF,TGTGCCAGCAGCCGACGACAGGGTCGAGCCACCGGGGAGCTGTTTTTT
14,TRBJ1-2,TRBD1,TRBV28,-,CASGTGTGYFGYTF,TGTGCCAGCGGCACCGGGACAGGTTATTTTGGCTACACCTTC
16,TRBJ2-1,TRBD2,TRBV11-2,-,CASSSQTSGRLNEQFF,TGTGCCAGCAGCTCCCAGACTAGCGGGAGACTAAATGAGCAGTTCTTC
14,TRBJ1-5,-,TRBV9,few,CASSEGVRGQPQHF,TGTGCCAGCAGCGAAGGGGTCAGGGGACAGCCCCAGCATTTT
17,TRBJ2-2,-,TRBV6-2/TRBV6-3,-,CASSYFPERANTGELFF,TGTGCCAGCAGTTATTTTCCGGAGCGGGCGAACACCGGGGAGCTGTTTTTT
17,TRBJ2-1,TRBD1,TRBV19,-,CASSNAPGTGHDPEQFF,TGTGCCAGTAGTAACGCCCCCGGGACAGGCCATGATCCTGAGCAGTTCTTC
11,TRBJ2-1,-,TRBV4-2,-,CASSQSSEQFF,TGTGCCAGCAGCCAATCGAGTGAGCAGTTCTTC
11,TRBJ1-1,-,TRBV6-5,-,CASTGNTEAFF,TGTGCCAGCACGGGGAACACTGAAGCTTTCTTT
14,TRBJ1-2,-,TRBV6-5,-,CASKAPGANYGYTF,TGTGCCAGCAAGGCCCCAGGGGCCAACTATGGCTACACCTTC
13,TRBJ1-2,-,TRBV15,-,CATSARVAGGYTF,TGTGCCACCAGCGCGAGGGTAGCGGGAGGCTACACCTTC
15,TRBJ2-1,TRBD1,TRBV5-1,-,CASSVSGGADNEQFF,TGCGCCAGCAGCGTGTCAGGGGGCGCGGACAATGAGCAGTTCTTC
14,TRBJ1-2,-,TRBV7-2,-,CASRPPKTVGGYTF,TGTGCCAGCAGGCCACCCAAGACAGTAGGAGGCTACACCTTC
15,TRBJ2-7,TRBD1,TRBV10-3,-,CAISGPDRGRGEQYF,TGTGCCATCAGTGGACCGGACAGGGGGCGCGGTGAGCAGTACTTC
13,TRBJ1-5,-,TRBV30,-,CAWSRHSNQPQHF,TGTGCCTGGAGTCGACACAGCAATCAGCCCCAGCATTTT
16,TRBJ1-1,TRBD1,TRBV5-6,-,CASSLESTGGYTEAFF,TGTGCCAGCAGCTTGGAATCTACAGGGGGCTACACTGAAGCTTTCTTT
18,TRBJ2-7,TRBD1,TRBV15,once,CATSRDIRRRQGTYEQYF,TGTGCCACCAGCAGAGATATTAGGCGGCGACAGGGGACCTACGAGCAGTACTTC
22,TRBJ2-6,-,TRBV21-1,-,CASSKESGRRQGPHSGANVLTF,TGTGCCAGCAGCAAAGAATCAGGCCGGCGACAGGGTCCCCACTCTGGGGCCAACGTCCTGACTTTC
14,TRBJ2-3,TRBD2,TRBV28,-,CASRTSGGTDTQYF,TGTGCCAGCAGAACTAGCGGGGGCACAGATACGCAGTATTTT
15,TRBJ1-1,-,TRBV6-2/TRBV6-3,-,CASSYSPGRGTEAFF,TGTGCCAGCAGTTACTCTCCAGGCCGGGGCACTGAAGCTTTCTTT
15,TRBJ1-6,TRBD1,TRBV28,-,CASSWGGTGTSPLHF,TGTGCCAGCAGTTGGGGGGGGACAGGGACCTCACCCCTCCACTTT
15,TRBJ1-2,-,TRBV28,-,CASRSLRGRGYGYTF,TGTGCCAGCAGATCCCTCAGGGGTAGGGGCTATGGCTACACCTTC
14,TRBJ2-7,-,TRBV6-5,few,CASSRAGSSYEQYF,TGTGCCAGCAGCCGAGCCGGGTCTTCCTACGAGCAGTACTTC
16,TRBJ1-1,-,TRBV28,-,CASGRLMEGPNTEAFF,TGTGCCAGCGGCCGGCTGATGGAGGGGCCGAACACTGAAGCTTTCTTT